This TCR beta chain originates from a study of neurological immune-mediated disorders. Study results and caveats: HTLV-1-associated myelopathy led in TCR clonal expansion, while multiple sclerosis ranked lowest, below healthy controls.

Healthy control participants comprised blood bank volunteers in Maryland, USA. Unsorted libraries were prepared from 2 million PBMCs held at -80 C. There are 14 residues in the CDR3. Germline V gene lookup returns CDR1 ENHRY and CDR2 SYGVKD. V trimming: 10 bases; J trimming: 1 base; junction bases outside the gene matches: 7. This clonotype was detected ten times or more. Its specificity is unknown. MiXCR, run by TCRdb on the 5' RACE reads, gives a single entry per CDR3 protein. The top ten hold about 1.8% of the sample, which has about 84,000 distinct CDR3 sequences, approximately 10% seen once. Specimen: PBMCs. This TCR was recovered from a man aged 40-49 years in good health. V is TRBV10-3 and J is TRBJ2-5, with TRBD1 identical over 9 bases. The CDR3 loop is CATRRDRVQETQYF. For the CDR3, the DNA is TGTGCCACTCGCCGGGACAGGGTCCAAGAGACCCAGTACTTC.